Presented here are 3 T cell receptor beta chains from one specimen sequenced in a study of identical twins. TCRdb passed the 5' RACE reads through MiXCR, listing each CDR3 protein once. The table includes 120,000 to 150,000 distinct CDR3 sequences, under 4.5% detected once. The source material was memory T cells sorted from blood. Source of these receptors: a man younger than 30 in good health.

This clonotype was seen many times. The chain joins TRBV29-1 to TRBJ1-1; D uncertain. Looked up from germline, CDR1 is SQVTM and CDR2 is ANQGSEA. The CDR3 sequence is 11 residues long. Trimming stripped 6 bases from V and 5 bases from J, with 10 bases between. The DNA of the CDR3 is TGCAGCGTGGCAGTGAGAACTGAAGCTTTCTTT. Translation gives CSVAVRTEAFF. The complete variable domain, with remaining parts taken from reference TRBV29-1 and TRBJ1-1, reads SAVISQKPSRDICQRGTSLTIQCQVDSQVTMMFWYRQQPGQSLTLIATANQGSEATYESGFVIDKFPISRPNLTFSTLTVSNMSPEDSSIYLCSVAVRTEAFFGQGTRLTVV.

This clonotype has a count of ten or more. The DNA of the CDR3 is TGTGCCAGCAGCTTAGAGGTTATGGGTGGGACCACTGAAGCTTTCTTT. The encoded protein is CASSLEVMGGTTEAFF. J is TRBJ1-1 and V is TRBV7-2, with D maybe TRBD1 (5 bases). The germline V and J ends were trimmed by 1 base and 4 bases, with 16 bases remaining between them. The CDR3 is 16 residues long. Germline loops: CDR1 SGHTA, CDR2 FQGNSA.

This clonotype was picked up many times. The chain joins TRBV29-1 to TRBJ2-2; a weak D match, TRBD1 (5 bases). With 3 bases removed from V and 5 bases from J, the gap between germline ends came to 13 bases. Germline V CDR1 and CDR2: SQVTM, ANQGSEA. The CDR3 contains 14 residues. CDR3 DNA: TGCAGCGTTGATCGTAGGGGAAAGACCGGGGAGCTGTTTTTT. Its translation: CSVDRRGKTGELFF.